This T cell receptor (beta chain) was recovered during a study of T-cell reconstitution after alpha-beta-depleted transplantation in children. This sample's TCRbeta library carried unique molecular identifier barcodes. MiXCR was run by TCRdb on the PCR reads, yielding one entry per CDR3 protein. The table shows about 980,000 distinct CDR3 sequences, with roughly 29% occurring only once. Germline loops: CDR1 KGHSH, CDR2 LQKENI. V lost 2 bases and J 4 bases, leaving 11 bases between the germline ends. The CDR3 contains 14 residues. This clonotype occurred once. Its antigen is unknown. General study findings and limits: Surviving recipient T cells and thymic progenitors accounted for the high day-60 TCRbeta diversity observed in some patients. Most T-cell counts and diversity one year after the transplant came from T cells that were newly produced. About two months after transplant, alpha-beta T cells reportedly came from several hundred expanded graft clones.

The material sequenced was PBMCs, mostly from graft donor cells, taken 360 days after TCRalphabeta/CD19-depleted stem cell transplant. This TCR was sampled from a boy under two years old who had a stem cell transplant for SCID, so the T cells may come from the graft donor. The chain uses TRBV18 and TRBJ1-1; the D gene is possibly TRBD1 (6 bases). This CDR3 reads CASSPWGAGTEAFF. CDR3 in DNA: TGTGCCAGCTCACCATGGGGGGCCGGCACTGAAGCTTTCTTT.